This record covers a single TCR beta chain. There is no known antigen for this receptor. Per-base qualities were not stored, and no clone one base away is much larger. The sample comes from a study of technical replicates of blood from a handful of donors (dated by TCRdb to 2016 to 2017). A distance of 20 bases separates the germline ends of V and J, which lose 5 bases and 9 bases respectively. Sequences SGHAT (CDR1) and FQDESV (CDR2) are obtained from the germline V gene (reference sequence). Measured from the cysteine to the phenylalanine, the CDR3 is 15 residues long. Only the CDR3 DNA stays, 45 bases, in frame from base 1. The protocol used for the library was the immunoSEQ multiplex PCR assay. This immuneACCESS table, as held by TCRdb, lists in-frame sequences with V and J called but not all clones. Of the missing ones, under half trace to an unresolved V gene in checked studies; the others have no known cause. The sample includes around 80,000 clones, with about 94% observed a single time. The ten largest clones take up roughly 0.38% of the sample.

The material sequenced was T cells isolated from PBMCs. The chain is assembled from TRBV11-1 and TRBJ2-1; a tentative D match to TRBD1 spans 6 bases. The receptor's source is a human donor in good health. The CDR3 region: CASSTTGWSSGEQFF. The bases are TGTGCCAGCAGCACGACAGGTTGGAGCTCGGGTGAGCAGTTCTTC.